This is a list of T cell receptor beta chains from one sample in a study of T cell clones after liver transplantation. Assay: immunoSEQ multiplex PCR; the TCRdb copy retains only in-frame clones and omits some. The repertoire holds about 15,000 clones, with approximately 81% as singletons. The material sequenced was CD8+ T cells from blood, taken approximately 50 months after liver transplant. These receptors were taken from a human patient who received a liver transplant. Some T cells may originate from the graft donor. Both conserved end residues are part of each CDR3. Each record gives: clone size, CDR3 length, V gene, J gene, D gene, CDR3 DNA, CDR3 protein. The D gene is left open where the match is weak. Clone size is stated in some rows and not others, as once, few, many or a class when expanded.

.	15	TRBV11-2	TRBJ1-2	TRBD1	TGTGCCAGCAGCACACCCCGGAGGGGGCTTGGTGGCTACACCTTC	CASSTPRRGLGGYTF
.	13	TRBV5-8	TRBJ2-7	.	TGTGCCAGCAGCCCGTGGGTGGCCTACGAGCAGTACTTC	CASSPWVAYEQYF
.	13	TRBV28	TRBJ1-3	.	TGTGCCAGTGCCAGAGCGACTGGAAACACCATATATTTT	CASARATGNTIYF
.	15	TRBV19	TRBJ2-7	.	TGTGCCAGTAGTCCTCCCGGACAACACACCTACGAGCAGTACTTC	CASSPPGQHTYEQYF
few	15	TRBV5-6	TRBJ1-2	.	TGTGCCAGCAGCTTGGGGGTCCCACTTAACTATGGCTACACCTTC	CASSLGVPLNYGYTF
.	14	TRBV27	TRBJ1-1	.	TGTGCCAGCAGCTTGTGGCAGACGAACACTGAAGCTTTCTTT	CASSLWQTNTEAFF
.	13	TRBV10-3	TRBJ2-7	.	TGTGCCATCAGTGGAGGCCTTCCCTACGAGCAGTACTTC	CAISGGLPYEQYF
.	14	TRBV19	TRBJ1-2	.	TGTGCCAGTAGTGCCCCCTCGGGGCGGTATGGCTACACCTTC	CASSAPSGRYGYTF
.	15	TRBV28	TRBJ1-1	TRBD1	TGTGCCAGCAGTGAGTGGGGAACAGGGGGCCGGGAAGCTTTCTTT	CASSEWGTGGREAFF
.	15	TRBV27	TRBJ1-2	TRBD1	TGTGCCAGCAGTTCTCCCCGGGACAGAAACTATGGCTACACCTTC	CASSSPRDRNYGYTF
once	15	TRBV19	TRBJ2-7	.	TGTGCCAGTAGTATCGCGGGGTCCAGCTCCTACGAGCAGTACTTC	CASSIAGSSSYEQYF
.	15	TRBV15	TRBJ1-1	TRBD1	TGTGCCACCAGCACCGGAAGACAGGGTGGAACTGAAGCTTTCTTT	CATSTGRQGGTEAFF
.	14	TRBV7-3	TRBJ2-2	.	TGTGCCAGCAGCCCGGGGACTTTTCCCGGGGAGCTGTTTTTT	CASSPGTFPGELFF
.	14	TRBV27	TRBJ2-7	TRBD2	TGTGCCAGCAGTCTCTTAGGGAGGGTCGGAGAGCAGTACTTC	CASSLLGRVGEQYF
.	13	TRBV7-9	TRBJ2-7	.	TGTGCCAGCAGCCATAGCCAGGATTACGAGCAGTACTTC	CASSHSQDYEQYF
.	12	TRBV2	TRBJ2-7	.	TGTGCCAGCACCGGGGACGCCGACGAGCAGTACTTC	CASTGDADEQYF
.	15	TRBV19	TRBJ1-4	.	TGTGCCAGTAGTACCTCAGGGACGCTTAGTGAAAAACTGTTTTTT	CASSTSGTLSEKLFF
medium-sized	15	TRBV27	TRBJ2-7	TRBD1	TGTGCCACCCGTATTGGACAGGGCGTCTACGGCGAGCAGTACTTC	CATRIGQGVYGEQYF
.	11	TRBV29-1	TRBJ1-2	.	TGCAGCGTACCCAAACAGGGTAGCTACACCTTC	CSVPKQGSYTF
.	13	TRBV19	TRBJ1-1	.	TGTGCCAGTAGTACCTGGGGGGACACTGAAGCTTTCTTT	CASSTWGDTEAFF
.	14	TRBV6-5	TRBJ2-1	.	TGTGCCAGCAGTTGGCGCAGCTCCTACAATGAGCAGTTCTTC	CASSWRSSYNEQFF
.	14	TRBV7-9	TRBJ2-5	TRBD2	TGTGCCAGCAGCTTCGGACTAGCCAAAGAGACCCAGTACTTC	CASSFGLAKETQYF
.	16	TRBV4-3	TRBJ2-3	.	TGCGCCAGCAGCCAAGATCGAGGGCAGCCCACAGATACGCAGTATTTT	CASSQDRGQPTDTQYF
.	14	TRBV6-1	TRBJ2-1	.	TGTGCCAGCAGTGAAAGGGGCACCCACAATGAGCAGTTCTTC	CASSERGTHNEQFF
.	15	TRBV9	TRBJ1-2	TRBD1	TGTGCCAGCAGCATCCCGGGACAGGGCGGCCATGGCTACACCTTC	CASSIPGQGGHGYTF
.	13	TRBV7-9	TRBJ2-7	.	TGTGCCAGCAGCGATGGGCTAGACTACGAGCAGTACTTC	CASSDGLDYEQYF
once	12	TRBV7-6	TRBJ2-2	.	TGTGCCAGCACCTTTAACACCGGGGAGCTGTTTTTT	CASTFNTGELFF
few	12	TRBV2	TRBJ1-2	.	TGTGCCAGCAGGGTAGAGGCGGATGGCTACACCTTC	CASRVEADGYTF
.	16	TRBV7-9	TRBJ1-4	.	TGTGCCAGCAGCTTAGTGACGGTTTTGGCTAATGAAAAACTGTTTTTT	CASSLVTVLANEKLFF
few	14	TRBV28	TRBJ2-2	.	TGTGCCCTCCGGGGGCCGCATAACACCGGGGAGCTGTTTTTT	CALRGPHNTGELFF
.	15	TRBV7-9	TRBJ1-5	.	TGTGCCAGCAGCTTAGGTCCGGGAATAGGACAGCCCCAGCATTTT	CASSLGPGIGQPQHF
.	15	TRBV9	TRBJ2-7	.	TGTGCCAGCAGCCCTTCGACGGGACATTCCTACGAGCAGTACTTC	CASSPSTGHSYEQYF
once	11	TRBV6-5	TRBJ2-7	.	TGTGCCAGCAGGGAGGCCTACGAGCAGTACTTC	CASREAYEQYF
.	16	TRBV7-3	TRBJ2-1	TRBD1	TGTGCCAGCAGTCTTACCGGGACAGGGTTCCACAATGAGCAGTTCTTC	CASSLTGTGFHNEQFF
.	12	TRBV19	TRBJ2-7	.	TGTGCCAGTACGGCAGGGGCCGACGAGCAGTACTTC	CASTAGADEQYF
.	12	TRBV5-1	TRBJ2-7	.	TGCGCCAGCAGCTCTGGACAGACTGAGCAGTACTTC	CASSSGQTEQYF
once	14	TRBV19	TRBJ2-4	.	TGTGCCAGTAAGTCCGGGGGAGCCAAAAACATTCAGTACTTC	CASKSGGAKNIQYF
.	12	TRBV7-9	TRBJ1-4	.	TGTGCCAGCAGCCCAGGGGTCCAAAAACTGTTTTTT	CASSPGVQKLFF
.	15	TRBV5-4	TRBJ2-7	.	TGTGCCAGCAGCCGAACCGGGATCATACATTACGAGCAGTACTTC	CASSRTGIIHYEQYF
few	13	TRBV5-6	TRBJ1-5	.	TGTGCCAGCAGCTTGAGGAGGGATCAGCCCCAGCATTTT	CASSLRRDQPQHF